These 16 T cell receptor beta chains were all obtained from the same sample, sequenced in a study of identical twins. Each CDR3 protein gets one entry after TCRdb re-called the 5' RACE reads with MiXCR. The profile shows over 250,000 distinct CDR3 sequences, 7.5% to 9.5% of them singletons. Separately, the same data were catalogued under a study of yellow fever vaccine responses in identical twins.

The sample was CD8+ T cells sorted from blood. All receptors come from a woman aged 18-29 years in good health.

This chain uses TRBV7-8 with TRBJ2-1; 10 bases map to TRBD2. The germline CDR1 and CDR2 sequences are SGHVS and FQNEAQ. J lost 2 bases, V lost 3 bases, and 10 bases had no gene match. CDR3 size: 18 residues. CDR3 in DNA: TGTGCCAGCAGCTTGGCTAGCGGGAGTGCGATCGCCTACAATGAGCAGTTCTTC. Translation: CASSLASGSAIAYNEQFF.

This clonotype has more than one count but fewer than ten. The chain couples TRBV6-2 or TRBV6-3 to TRBJ2-1, with 7 bases lining up with TRBD2. The V gene end was trimmed by 5 bases and the J gene end by 5 bases; junction bases not matched to a gene: 6. The CDR3 is 14 amino acids. Germline CDR1 is MNHEY and CDR2 is SVGEGT. The CDR3: CASSHFAGDNEQFF. CDR3 nucleotide sequence: TGTGCCAGCAGTCATTTCGCGGGGGACAATGAGCAGTTCTTC.

This clonotype showed up many times. The chain employs TRBV12-3 or TRBV12-4 and TRBJ2-7; D is possibly TRBD1 or TRBD2 (5 bases each). The CDR3 is 15 amino acids. With 3 bases removed from V and 3 bases from J, the gap between germline ends came to 15 bases. The CDR3 DNA sequence: TGTGCCAGCAGTTTTAGCAGGGACCTCTACTACGAGCAGTACTTC. It specifies CASSFSRDLYYEQYF.

The chain uses TRBV6-2 or TRBV6-3 and TRBJ2-7; D unclear. The CDR3 is 13 amino acids. CDR1 and CDR2 from the germline V gene are MNHEY and SVGEGT. Trimming shortened V by 11 bases and J by 0 bases, and 14 bases separated the two germline ends. The CDR3 DNA is TGTGCCTCTCTGGGGTTAGGCTCCTACGAGCAGTACTTC. This codes for CASLGLGSYEQYF.

A few counts support this clonotype. The chain recombines TRBV4-2 with TRBJ1-1; D not certain. Germline CDR1 and CDR2: LGHNA and YNFKEQ. This CDR3 spans 15 amino acids. Between the trimmed V and J ends, which lost 4 bases and 0 bases, there was a span of 12 bases. The CDR3 DNA follows: TGTGCCAGCAGCCGGCTCATGGAACTGAACACTGAAGCTTTCTTT. Its protein product is CASSRLMELNTEAFF.

In its sample, this clonotype was seen a few times. This sequence joins TRBV9 and TRBJ2-7; TRBD2 aligns across 10 bases. The CDR3 length is 15 residues. The V gene's germline CDR1 is SGDLS and CDR2 YYNGEE. V gave up 0 bases and J gave up 6 bases; unmatched junction bases: 6. The CDR3 sequence: CASSVAIAGGAEQYF. The CDR3 region has the DNA TGTGCCAGCAGCGTAGCCATAGCGGGAGGCGCCGAGCAGTACTTC.

In this sample, this clonotype turned up a few times. The V gene is TRBV12-3 or TRBV12-4, the J gene TRBJ2-3; D remains ambiguous. Trimming shortened V by 1 base and J by 3 bases, and 5 bases separated the two germline ends. The CDR3 loop spans 13 amino acids. The CDR3 sequence is CASSLGQTDTQYF. The DNA of the CDR3 is TGTGCCAGCAGTTTAGGCCAGACAGATACGCAGTATTTT.

The chain couples TRBV20-1 to TRBJ1-3, with D possibly being TRBD1 (6 bases). This CDR3 is built from 14 residues. Germline V gene lookup returns CDR1 DFQATT and CDR2 SNEGSKA (reference sequence). V was trimmed by 2 bases and J by 5 bases, leaving 13 bases between them. This CDR3 is CSARKGVRRNTIYF. The CDR3 region has the DNA TGCAGTGCTAGAAAGGGGGTGAGGCGAAACACCATATATTTT.

This clonotype was seen more than once but under ten times. The J gene is TRBJ2-1, the V gene TRBV19; no clear D gene. The CDR3 totals 14 residues. V was pared by 5 bases and J by 3 bases, with 11 bases between. CDR1 LNHDA and CDR2 SQIVND come from the germline V gene (reference sequence). CDR3 loop: CASSGPPLYNEQFF. The CDR3 nucleotides read TGTGCCAGTAGTGGTCCCCCCCTCTACAATGAGCAGTTCTTC.

The chain employs TRBV14 and TRBJ2-7; TRBD2 is a possible D gene (5 bases). Trimming left V 4 bases short and J 7 bases short, with 11 bases between. Per germline, CDR1 SGHDN and CDR2 FVKESK. This CDR3 comprises 12 residues. The CDR3, as DNA: TGTGCCAGCAGCCGTATCTCGGGGGAGCAGTACTTC. Its protein product is CASSRISGEQYF.

The chain links TRBV6-6 to TRBJ2-7, with no clear D. The germline V and J ends were trimmed by 2 bases and 7 bases, with 9 bases remaining between them. CDR3 length equals 12 residues. CDR1 is MNHNY, CDR2 SVGAGI, per germline (reference sequence). CDR3 nucleotides: TGTGCCAGCAGTTACCGGTCTGGAGAGCAGTACTTC. This codes for CASSYRSGEQYF.

Ten or more counts support this clonotype. The chain's CDR3 is CASSFSTGLEKLFF. The CDR3 DNA follows: TGTGCCAGCAGTTTCTCGACAGGGTTGGAAAAACTGTTTTTT. The gene calls are TRBV12-3 or TRBV12-4 and TRBJ1-4; 7 positions match TRBD1. The CDR3 has 14 amino acids. V gave up 3 bases and J gave up 8 bases; unmatched junction bases: 6.

This clonotype has at least ten counts. V and J are TRBV7-9 and TRBJ1-5, with unresolved D. The germline V gene has CDR1 SEHNR and CDR2 FQNEAQ (reference sequence). CDR3 size: 13 residues. V was shortened by 5 bases and J by 4 bases, with 9 bases between the two germline ends. The CDR3 region has the DNA TGTGCCAGCAGCCCGGTGGGAAATCAGCCCCAGCATTTT. Protein: CASSPVGNQPQHF.

This clonotype showed up many times. The chain uses TRBV7-9 and TRBJ2-7; no firm D call. The CDR3 covers 14 residues. Per the germline V gene, CDR1 is SEHNR and CDR2 is FQNEAQ (reference sequence). Between the trimmed V and J ends, which lost 5 bases and 4 bases, there was a span of 15 bases. In DNA form, the CDR3 reads TGTGCCAGCAGCCCGCCGAGAGATTTGTACGAGCAGTACTTC. Translation gives CASSPPRDLYEQYF. The full variable domain, in which reference TRBV7-9 and TRBJ2-7 provide the parts outside the CDR3, is DTGVSQNPRHKITKRGQNVTFRCDPISEHNRLYWYRQTLGQGPEFLTYFQNEAQLEKSRLLSDRFSAERPKGSFSTLEIQRTEQGDSAMYLCASSPPRDLYEQYFGPGTRLTVT.

In its sample, this clonotype was seen a few times. The rearrangement links TRBV7-9 to TRBJ2-3; tentatively, D is TRBD2 (6 bases). The CDR3 covers 16 residues. V lost 0 bases to trimming and J lost 2 bases, with 12 bases between them. Germline CDR1 is SEHNR and CDR2 is FQNEAQ (reference sequence). CDR3 sequence reads: CASSLASTDYTDTQYF. CDR3 coding DNA: TGTGCCAGCAGCTTAGCGTCCACGGACTACACAGATACGCAGTATTTT.

This clonotype was counted a few times. CDR3 nucleotides: TGCGCCAGCAGGGTTGACACGCTCTCTGGAAACACCATATATTTT. Translation gives CASRVDTLSGNTIYF. The chain couples TRBV5-1 to TRBJ1-3; unclear D gene. CDR3 size: 15 residues. Per germline, CDR1 SGHRS and CDR2 YFSETQ. With 5 bases removed from V and 0 bases from J, the gap between germline ends came to 12 bases. Using reference TRBV5-1 and TRBJ1-3 for the parts outside the CDR3, the full variable domain is KAGVTQTPRYLIKTRGQQVTLSCSPISGHRSVSWYQQTPGQGLQFLFEYFSETQRNKGNFPGRFSGRQFSNSRSEMNVSTLELGDSALYLCASRVDTLSGNTIYFGEGSWLTVV.